This T cell receptor (beta chain) came from a study of blood T cell repertoires in COVID-19. Across the whole study: The United States, Italy and Spain provided the acute and convalescent COVID-19 samples. PBMCs, B-cell-depleted T cells, or T cells provided the cDNA or gDNA that made up the material.

Germline CDR1 and CDR2: MNHEY and SVGAGI. The CDR3 contains 14 residues. V lost 11 bases and J lost 0, with 16 bases in between. Authors' processing steps: For nucleated cells, counts were estimated from reference gene primer amplification. Only in-frame clones appear in the TCRdb table, and some are missing; sequencing was by immunoSEQ multiplex PCR. That table supplies the V and J calls and clone size; D and trimming were determined from the DNA. Among approximately 240,000 clones listed, roughly 80% were seen once. The TCR sequence derives from a woman in her forties with active or convalescent COVID-19. The V call is TRBV6-5, the J call TRBJ1-2, with D unclear. The sample taken for sequencing was peripheral blood. The CDR3 DNA follows: TGTGCCGGCTGGAGGACTAGTCCTAACTATGGCTACACCTTC. Protein product: CAGWRTSPNYGYTF.